This is a list of T cell receptor beta chains from one sample in a study of shared clonotypes between healthy human individuals. Here immunoSEQ multiplex PCR was the method, and the copy in TCRdb shows in-frame clones only, minus some. The table includes 1.6 million or so clones, roughly 96% detected once. Input material: naive CD4+ T cells sorted from blood. These receptor sequences come from a man aged 25 to 40 in good health. Each CDR3 is given with its conserved first and last residue. Where a row states a size, it is once, few, many or the class of an expanded clone; other rows omit it.

J | size | V | length | CDR3
TRBJ2-7 | once | TRBV6-6 | 15 | CASKRDRDLDYEQYF
TRBJ1-1 | . | TRBV29-1 | 15 | CSPIRTGGENTEAFF
TRBJ1-4 | . | TRBV18 | 13 | CASSSAKGEKLFF
TRBJ2-7 | . | TRBV5-6 | 13 | CASSTSGSHEQYF
TRBJ2-7 | . | TRBV5-5 | 11 | CASSLDGRQYF
TRBJ1-5 | . | TRBV7-9 | 15 | CASSQDSLRNQPQHF
TRBJ2-1 | . | TRBV5-3 | 22 | CARSSGLAGGRCDPPALYEQFF
TRBJ2-7 | . | TRBV18 | 13 | CASSPQQGGEQYF
TRBJ2-3 | . | TRBV2 | 17 | CASSDARLAGSTDTQYF
TRBJ2-5 | once | TRBV9 | 15 | CASSVGQAGGETQYF
TRBJ2-2 | . | TRBV9 | 14 | CASSGPSATGELFF
TRBJ1-1 | . | TRBV7-3 | 14 | CASSAQGAFTEAFF
TRBJ1-1 | . | TRBV2 | 14 | CASSEAVRPGRTFF
TRBJ2-2 | . | TRBV29-1 | 14 | CSVARAPGAGELFF
TRBJ2-1 | . | TRBV7-9 | 15 | CASSLVGRGSNEQFF
TRBJ2-1 | . | TRBV29-1 | 11 | CSGTSGSGQFF
TRBJ2-5 | . | TRBV5-5 | 15 | CASSLGTGKGETQYF
TRBJ2-1 | few | TRBV5-1 | 16 | CASSPGLAGGDNEQFF
TRBJ1-1 | . | TRBV9 | 15 | CASSVAPAMNTEAFF
TRBJ2-5 | . | TRBV5-1 | 17 | CASSSGLGQGAGETQYF
TRBJ2-2 | . | TRBV18 | 15 | CASSRSRGNTGELFF
TRBJ2-5 | . | TRBV6-1 | 12 | CASSEGGETQYF
TRBJ1-4 | . | TRBV15 | 15 | CATSRGGQGGEKLFF
TRBJ2-1 | . | TRBV15 | 15 | CATSRDRGTGSEQFF
TRBJ1-4 | once | TRBV28 | 11 | CASGGLGELFF